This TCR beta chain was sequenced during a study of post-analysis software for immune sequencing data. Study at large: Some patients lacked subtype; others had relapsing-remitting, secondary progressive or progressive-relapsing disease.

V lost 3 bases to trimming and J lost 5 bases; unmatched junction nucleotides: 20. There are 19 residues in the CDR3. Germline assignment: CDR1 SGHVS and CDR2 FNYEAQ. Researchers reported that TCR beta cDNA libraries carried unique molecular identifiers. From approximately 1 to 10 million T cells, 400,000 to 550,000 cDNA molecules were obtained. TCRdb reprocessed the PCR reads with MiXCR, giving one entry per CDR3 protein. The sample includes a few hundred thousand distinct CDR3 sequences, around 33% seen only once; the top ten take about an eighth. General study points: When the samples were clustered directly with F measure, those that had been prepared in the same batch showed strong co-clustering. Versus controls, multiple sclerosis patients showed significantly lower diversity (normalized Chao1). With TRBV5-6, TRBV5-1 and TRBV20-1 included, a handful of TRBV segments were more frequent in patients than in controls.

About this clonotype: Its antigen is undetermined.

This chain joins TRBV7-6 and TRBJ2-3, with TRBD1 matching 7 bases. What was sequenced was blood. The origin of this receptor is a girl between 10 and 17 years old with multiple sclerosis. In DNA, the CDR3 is TGTGCCAGCAGCTTCGATAATACGGGACAGAGCTTGGATTTAGATACGCAGTATTTT. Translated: CASSFDNTGQSLDLDTQYF.